This TCR beta chain was retrieved from a study of blood T cells in healthy people across ages. There are a few counts of this clonotype. CDR1 is MNHEY, CDR2 SVGEGT, per germline. With 2 bases removed from V and 3 bases from J, the gap between germline ends came to 1 base. The CDR3 totals 12 residues. With a J-beta primer mix and a sample-barcoded 5' primer, a second PCR ran roughly 7 to 11 cycles. MiXCR, run by TCRdb on the 5' RACE reads, gives a single entry per CDR3 protein. The table has under 2 million distinct CDR3 sequences, approximately 32% seen once; the top ten hold approximately 11%. Material for sequencing was blood. The V gene is TRBV6-2 or TRBV6-3, the J gene TRBJ2-2; D remains ambiguous. The receptor was isolated from a woman under 40 in good health. CDR3 nucleotide sequence: TGTGCCAGCAGTTACCACACCGGGGAGCTGTTTTTT. Its translation: CASSYHTGELFF.